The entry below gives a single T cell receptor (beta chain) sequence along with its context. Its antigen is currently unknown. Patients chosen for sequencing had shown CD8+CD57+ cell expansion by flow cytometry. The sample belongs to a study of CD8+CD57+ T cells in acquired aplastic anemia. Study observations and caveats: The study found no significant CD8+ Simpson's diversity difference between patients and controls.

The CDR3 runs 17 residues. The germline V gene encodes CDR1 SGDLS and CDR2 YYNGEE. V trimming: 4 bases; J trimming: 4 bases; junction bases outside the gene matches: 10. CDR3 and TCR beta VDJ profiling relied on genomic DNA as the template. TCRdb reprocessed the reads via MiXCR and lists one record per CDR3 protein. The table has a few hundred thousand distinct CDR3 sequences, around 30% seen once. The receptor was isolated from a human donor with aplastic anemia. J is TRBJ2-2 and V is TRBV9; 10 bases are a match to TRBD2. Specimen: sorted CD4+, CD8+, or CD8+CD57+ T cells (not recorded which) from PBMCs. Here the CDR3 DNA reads TGTGCCAGCAGCCCGCAGCGGGGGGGTGTGGGCACCGGGGAGCTGTTTTTT. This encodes CASSPQRGGVGTGELFF.